The clone carrying this T cell receptor (beta chain) was found many times. Its antigen is undetermined. The data were obtained in a study of T cell repertoires and leukemia-associated antigens. TCRdb reprocessed the 5' RACE reads with MiXCR, giving one entry per CDR3 protein. Of 14,000 or so distinct CDR3 sequences in the sample, 30% to 45% were seen once. Germline CDR1 is KGHSH and CDR2 is LQKENI. This CDR3 has 16 amino acids. Unmatched junction bases numbered 12, after V lost 3 bases and J lost 4 bases. General study points: V, J, VDJ and CDR3 counts did not differ significantly among groups.

Sequencing used CD3+ T cells sorted from blood and cultured. The sequence was obtained from a female donor in good health. The chain links TRBV18 to TRBJ2-7; 7 nucleotides line up with TRBD1. The CDR3 spells CASSPIQTGKEYEQYF. CDR3 in DNA: TGTGCCAGCTCACCGATCCAGACAGGGAAAGAGTACGAGCAGTACTTC. Complete variable domain (other parts from reference TRBV18 and TRBJ2-7): NAGVMQNPRHLVRRRGQEARLRCSPMKGHSHVYWYRQLPEEGLKFMVYLQKENIIDESGMPKERFSAEFPKEGPSILRIQQVVRGDSAAYFCASSPIQTGKEYEQYFGPGTRLTVT.